This section outlines one T cell receptor beta chain sequence together with its context. There is no known antigen for this receptor. The record has no base qualities; no much larger clone is one base away. Receptor amplification or capture employed 5' RACE. Sequencing instrument: Illumina HiSeq 2000. Template switching added a universal primer binding site, and the final cDNA carried a unique molecular identifier that allowed TCR cDNA molecules to be counted accurately. Specific primers in the conserved constant-segment region were used to synthesize first-strand cDNA for TCR alpha and beta chains. To control for contamination, each cDNA library was double barcoded with a SMART-Mk sample barcode plus Illumina barcodes. TruSeq adapter sequences, together with Illumina sample barcodes, were added in two successive PCR steps. Sequencing of the TCR alpha and beta cDNA libraries was done on the Illumina HiSeq platform using custom primers. In the paper's pipeline: Unique molecular identifiers were extracted from raw reads with MiGEC, and CDR3 positions were determined with MiXCR. Recombination models were inferred per individual with the repgenHMM and IGoR tools using an EM algorithm. Shared clonotypes were analyzed with the tcR package in R, and sharing was normalized by the product of cloneset sizes. To study raw recombination without the effects of thymic and clonal selection, out-of-frame nonproductive sequences were analyzed. TCRdb took the public reads, trimmed them with fastp at Q25, ran MiXCR for clone calling and kept in-frame beta chains. Merged by CDR3 protein, the rows form single entries marked with the most common genes and DNA. TCRdb's processing, not the authors' own work, is the source of the V and J calls. The sample includes around 480,000 distinct CDR3 sequences, with approximately 15% observed a single time. The ten largest clones add up to about 0.97% of the sample.

The data belong to a study of identical twins (dated by TCRdb to the mid-2010s). A note on the overall study: The study deep-sequenced TCR alpha and beta repertoires from monozygotic twins, unrelated adults of various ages and cord blood to test whether fetal clonotypes persist. Replicate twin experiments were performed at different times using different library preparation protocols to rule out contamination. The full study reports these points: Conclusions relied on cross-sectional statistical analysis, since the same donors could not be followed over many years. Out-of-frame TCR alpha sequences shared between twins showed an excess of low generation-probability sequences compared with coincidental sharing between unrelated individuals. Fewer insertions were carried by abundant cord blood beta clonotypes, a similar but weaker trend appeared in young adult naive repertoires, and no such trend appeared in memory repertoires. A weaker excess of twin sharing was found in beta out-of-frame sequences because the signal-to-noise ratio was lowered by fewer shared sequences. Invariant T cells such as MAIT and iNKT could partly confound zero-insertion analyses, although diverse VJ usage argued against such confounding for most clonotypes. In monozygotic twins, recombination models systematically underestimated out-of-frame TCR alpha sharing, but the models matched the sharing seen between unrelated individuals.

Inclusive of the bounding cysteine and phenylalanine, the CDR3 is 13 residues long. CDR3 DNA is the only sequence kept; it has 39 bases, read in frame from the first base. The V and J ends are trimmed by 6 bases and 1 base, leaving 12 bases between them. CDR1 SQVTM and CDR2 ANQGSEA are derived from the germline V gene. Every donor was a healthy Caucasian. Three pairs of female monozygotic twins, all aged roughly 18 to 29 years, made up the twin cohort. Positive isolation kits from Invitrogen were used to isolate the CD4+ and CD8+ T cell populations. The same sample was also used in a study of yellow fever vaccine responses in identical twins. The second source states: According to the authors, the vaccine-induced T cell response in identical twins seemed to be partly convergent and partly specific to each individual. In the study, vaccine-responding T cell clones were precisely tracked in identical twins.

The chain is encoded by TRBV29-1 joined to TRBJ1-1; the D gene is perhaps TRBD1, from 6 matching bases. Sequenced material: CD4+ T cells sorted from blood. This sequence was found in a woman aged 18-29 years in good health. The sequenced DNA is TGCAGCGTCGGGACATGGACGAACACTGAAGCTTTCTTT. Translated, it gives CSVGTWTNTEAFF.